One and the same sample provided the 17 T cell receptor beta chains below, sequenced in a study of monozygotic twins with inflammatory bowel disease (dated by TCRdb to between 2018 and 2020). The method behind the library was 5' RACE. Sequencing used an Illumina HiSeq 2500. The reads were reprocessed in TCRdb, with one entry per CDR3 protein sequence and no accompanying DNA. The sample table holds roughly 150,000 distinct CDR3 sequences. More than 0.95% of the sample rests with the top ten. The sample was blood. The receptors were gathered from a human donor with ulcerative colitis or Crohn's disease, or a healthy co-twin of an affected twin (not recorded which).

The chain has TRBV13 and TRBJ1-5; TCRdb lists TRBD1, though no DNA is available to test this call. Per germline, CDR1 PRHDT and CDR2 FYEKMQ (reference sequence). The CDR3 runs 16 residues. The chain's CDR3 is CASSLGYRGAEQPQHF.

This chain uses TRBV20-1 with TRBJ2-2; the D gene TCRdb calls, TRBD1, cannot be checked with no DNA. CDR3 length: 14 residues. The germline gives CDR1 DFQATT, CDR2 SNEGSKA (reference sequence). The CDR3 loop is CSAPRGGNTGELFF.

This chain uses TRBV27 with TRBJ1-5; TCRdb outputs TRBD1, but without DNA this stays unchecked. The CDR3 has 15 amino acids. CDR1 and CDR2 (germline): MNHEY, SMNVEV (reference sequence). The CDR3 region is CASSSGTTSNQPQHF.

The V call is TRBV3-1, the J call TRBJ2-5; TCRdb names TRBD1, which stays unverified in the absence of DNA. The germline CDR1 and CDR2 sequences are LGHDT and YNNKEL (reference sequence). This CDR3 has 15 amino acids. The CDR3: CASSQDPRGEETQYF.

The gene calls are TRBV28 and TRBJ2-5; the D call from TCRdb, TRBD1, cannot be confirmed without DNA. CDR3 length equals 14 residues. Germline values: CDR1 MDHEN, CDR2 SYDVKM. CDR3 sequence: CASRNRDMKETQYF.

The chain is built from TRBV6-5 and TRBJ1-1; TCRdb picks TRBD1, but there is no DNA to check that call. Per the germline V gene, CDR1 is MNHEY and CDR2 is SVGAGI. The CDR3 is 14 residues long. The CDR3 here is CASSSLGRGTEAFF.

V and J are TRBV6-5 and TRBJ2-7. Germline V gene sequence: CDR1 MNHEY, CDR2 SVGAGI. The CDR3 spans 13 residues. CDR3 amino acids: CASSYSNIDEQYF.

This chain joins TRBV20-1 and TRBJ1-2. This CDR3 is built from 12 residues. Germline V gene lookup returns CDR1 DFQATT and CDR2 SNEGSKA (reference sequence). This CDR3 reads CRPMGEGYGYTF.

The V and J genes are TRBV11-1 and TRBJ2-5; TCRdb selects TRBD1, and the lack of DNA leaves this call unchecked. The CDR3 contains 13 residues. Germline V lookup: CDR1 SGHAT, CDR2 FQDESV (reference sequence). The CDR3 protein is CASSYRGGETQYF.

The chain links TRBV5-1 to TRBJ1-6; TCRdb reports TRBD1, a call that lacks DNA to check it against. The length of the CDR3 is 13 residues. The V gene's germline CDR1 is SGHRS and CDR2 YFSETQ. The CDR3 is CASSLWGDSPLHF.

The chain recombines TRBV5-4 with TRBJ2-5. The CDR3 covers 13 residues. The germline V gene has CDR1 SGHNT and CDR2 YYREEE (reference sequence). CDR3 region: CASSLASFETQYF.

The gene calls are TRBV27 and TRBJ2-2. Germline CDR1 and CDR2: MNHEY and SMNVEV (reference sequence). The CDR3 is 16 amino acids. The CDR3 here is CASSLFARAHTGELFF.

The chain couples TRBV3-1 to TRBJ2-7; the D call of TRBD1 rests on TCRdb alone, since no DNA is present to check it. The CDR3 is made up of 16 amino acids. The germline gives CDR1 LGHDT, CDR2 YNNKEL (reference sequence). The CDR3 is CASSPGTAVGMAEQYF.

The V call is TRBV7-8, the J call TRBJ1-1; without DNA, the TCRdb call of TRBD1 cannot be checked. Germline CDR1 reads SGHVS; CDR2 reads FQNEAQ. This CDR3 has 17 amino acids. CDR3 residues: CASSFRAGEWRNTEAFF.

The chain combines TRBV10-3 with TRBJ1-2; as DNA is missing, the TRBD1 call by TCRdb cannot be tested. The CDR3 is made up of 16 amino acids. CDR1 and CDR2 (germline): ENHRY, SYGVKD. CDR3 protein: CAISEGTGRSSYGYTF.

This chain links TRBV5-1 with TRBJ2-1; TCRdb's D call, TRBD1, is unchecked because there is no DNA. This CDR3 is 16 amino acids long. The V gene's germline CDR1 is SGHRS and CDR2 YFSETQ. This CDR3 reads CASRKGTGDLYNEQFF.

The rearrangement uses TRBV15 and TRBJ2-1. The CDR3 covers 13 residues. Germline-derived CDR1 and CDR2 are LNHNV and YYDKDF (reference sequence). The CDR3 sequence is CATSREGLSGQFF.